The sequence of this T cell receptor (beta chain) was determined in a study of CD8 T cells in ankylosing spondylitis. Whole-study results and caveats: Disease-linked clones reportedly showed significant enrichment in matched ankylosing spondylitis synovial fluid.

Germline CDR1 is KGHSH and CDR2 is LQKENI. With V trimmed by 3 bases and J by 7 bases, 6 bases remained unmatched. CDR3 size: 15 residues. MiXCR was run by TCRdb on the 5' RACE reads, yielding one entry per CDR3 protein. The sample records 300,000 to 350,000 distinct CDR3 sequences, over 12% being singletons. This clonotype appeared a few times. As yet, its antigen is unknown. This sequence was found in a male donor with ankylosing spondylitis or in good health (not recorded which). The sequenced sample was blood, either unsorted or a sorted T cell fraction (not recorded which). The chain is built from TRBV18 and TRBJ2-7; 13 bases align to TRBD2. CDR3 region: CASSPGLAGEGEQYF. The CDR3 coding sequence is TGTGCCAGCTCACCCGGACTAGCGGGAGAGGGAGAGCAGTACTTC.